A single sample is the source of the 18 T cell receptor beta chains below, sequenced in a study of CD8 T cells in ankylosing spondylitis. Each CDR3 protein gets one entry after TCRdb re-called the 5' RACE reads with MiXCR. The data contain approximately 300,000 distinct CDR3 sequences, 8% of them singletons. Findings of the study overall: Blood from ankylosing spondylitis patients appeared to carry a characteristic roughly 8-variant TCR beta motif.

These receptors' targets are unknown. Sequenced sample: blood, either unsorted or a sorted T cell fraction (not recorded which). These receptors originate from a male donor with ankylosing spondylitis.

This clonotype has just a few counts. The rearrangement joins TRBV6-1 to TRBJ2-3; TRBD1 might be the D (6 bases). The ends were cut back, 4 bases at V and 2 bases at J, with 13 bases in the middle. Germline values: CDR1 MNHNS, CDR2 SASEGT. The CDR3 loop spans 15 amino acids. CDR3 bases: TGTGCCAGCAGTGGTCCGGGACACTTCACAGATACGCAGTATTTT. Encoded protein: CASSGPGHFTDTQYF.

This clonotype was observed a few times. The chain has TRBV20-1 and TRBJ2-1; 12 nucleotides agree with TRBD2. The CDR3 runs 16 residues. Germline CDR1 and CDR2: DFQATT and SNEGSKA (reference sequence). V gave up 5 bases and J gave up 7 bases; unmatched junction bases: 12. The CDR3 DNA is TGCAGTGCTCCGGGACTAGCGGGCCTAAGGCGGAATGAGCAGTTCTTC. Its translation: CSAPGLAGLRRNEQFF.

This clonotype was recorded a few times. The chain is built from TRBV7-9 and TRBJ2-2; 7 positions agree with TRBD1. The length of the CDR3 is 15 residues. Germline V CDR1 and CDR2: SEHNR, FQNEAQ (reference sequence). The J segment lost 7 bases and the V segment lost 5 bases, leaving 10 bases of the junction unmatched. The CDR3 here is CASSQSTGWNGELFF. For the CDR3, the DNA is TGTGCCAGCAGCCAATCGACAGGGTGGAACGGGGAGCTGTTTTTT.

A few counts support this clonotype. The chain links TRBV7-3 to TRBJ1-2; a possible D gene is TRBD1 (6 bases). The V gene lost 0 bases and the J gene lost 5 bases, with 22 bases spanning the gap. The germline V gene has CDR1 SGHTA and CDR2 FQGTGA. The CDR3 extends over 18 amino acids. The CDR3 sequence: CASSLTYVAQGTRYGYTF. For the CDR3, the DNA is TGTGCCAGCAGCTTAACATACGTGGCTCAGGGGACGCGGTATGGCTACACCTTC.

The sample holds a few counts of this clonotype. The chain is built from TRBV7-2 and TRBJ2-1, with 8 nucleotides matching TRBD2. The CDR3 covers 15 residues. The germline CDR1 and CDR2 sequences are SGHTA and FQGNSA. V trimming: 6 bases; J trimming: 5 bases; junction bases outside the gene matches: 9. CDR3 loop: CASSRPGGLDNEQFF. The CDR3 nucleotides are TGTGCCAGCAGTAGGCCGGGAGGGCTCGACAATGAGCAGTTCTTC.

This clonotype has more than one count but fewer than ten. The chain employs TRBV6-2 or TRBV6-3 and TRBJ2-2; weak D call: TRBD2 (6 bases). The CDR3 contains 17 residues. Germline CDR1 and CDR2: MNHEY and SVGEGT. V gave up 2 bases and J gave up 5 bases, with 18 bases separating them. CDR3 sequence (DNA): TGTGCCAGCAGTTACATCGGGAGTCGGTTCGAGACCGGGGAGCTGTTTTTT. It encodes CASSYIGSRFETGELFF.

This clonotype was counted only a few times. This rearrangement joins TRBV9 to TRBJ2-1; TRBD2 matches 7 bases. The CDR3 runs to 15 residues. Per the germline V gene, CDR1 is SGDLS and CDR2 is YYNGEE. V lost 3 bases to trimming and J lost 5 bases; unmatched junction nucleotides: 8. CDR3 bases: TGTGCCAGCAGCGCGAGCGGGATTCGACACAATGAGCAGTTCTTC. Translating gives CASSASGIRHNEQFF.

This clonotype was seen a few times. V usage is TRBV7-9 and J usage is TRBJ2-5; 7 bases map to TRBD2. Germline assignment: CDR1 SEHNR and CDR2 FQNEAQ (reference sequence). The trim removed 5 bases at V and 3 bases at J, leaving 6 bases unmatched. This CDR3 contains 14 residues. DNA of the CDR3: TGTGCCAGCAGCCCCAGTGCGGGGGAAGAGACCCAGTACTTC. The encoded protein is CASSPSAGEETQYF.

In regard to this clonotype: A much larger clone lies one base from this, so it may be a read error. The CDR3 coding sequence is TGTACCAGCAGTCAACGCCGAACGGTTGCGGGGAATTCACCCCTCCACTTT. Its protein product is CTSSQRRTVAGNSPLHF. The chain combines TRBV2 with TRBJ1-6; D is ambiguous. In germline, CDR1 is SNHLY, CDR2 FYNNEI. The CDR3 runs 17 residues.

This rearrangement joins TRBV25-1 to TRBJ2-7, with D tentatively TRBD2 (5 bases). The CDR3 covers 15 residues. Germline CDR1 and CDR2: MGHDK and SYGVNS. The V end was cut by 3 bases, the J end by 6 bases, with 18 bases between. DNA for the CDR3: TGTGCCAGCAGTGATATGAGGGATGTGTATGGCGAGCAGTACTTC. Its translation is CASSDMRDVYGEQYF.

This clonotype came up a few times. For the CDR3, the DNA is TGTGCCAGCAGCTTGGGGCCAGGGTCCTCTTACGAGCAGTACTTC. It yields the protein CASSLGPGSSYEQYF. V usage is TRBV5-6 and J usage is TRBJ2-7; tentative D call: TRBD1 (5 bases). The CDR3 consists of 15 residues. V was clipped by 0 bases and J by 4 bases, with 14 bases between them. Looked up from germline, CDR1 is SGHDT and CDR2 is YYEEEE.

This clonotype was seen ten or more times. The chain links TRBV7-6 to TRBJ2-2; D unresolved. V lost 4 bases and J 5 bases, leaving 14 bases between the germline ends. Germline CDR1 is SGHVS and CDR2 is FNYEAQ. The CDR3 extends over 15 amino acids. Here the CDR3 DNA reads TGTGCCAGCAGCTCGTACCCCCTGGGGACCGGGGAGCTGTTTTTT. It encodes CASSSYPLGTGELFF.

Only a few counts were recorded for this clonotype. The chain uses TRBV30 and TRBJ2-3; D unclear. The CDR3 consists of 12 residues. Germline V gene sequence: CDR1 GTSNPN, CDR2 SVGIG (reference sequence). V shed 4 bases and J shed 4 bases, with 9 bases lying between them. CDR3 sequence: CAWNANADTQYF. The CDR3 DNA reads as TGTGCCTGGAACGCAAACGCAGATACGCAGTATTTT.

The chain has TRBV5-1 and TRBJ2-1; TRBD2 aligns across 10 bases. The germline V gene has CDR1 SGHRS and CDR2 YFSETQ. The CDR3 has 16 residues. V trimming: 1 base; J trimming: 2 bases; junction bases outside the gene matches: 3. The CDR3 spells CASSLLSGRAYNEQFF. DNA of the CDR3: TGCGCCAGCAGCTTGCTCAGCGGGAGGGCCTACAATGAGCAGTTCTTC.

A few counts support this clonotype. The V call is TRBV6-1, the J call TRBJ2-7; 8 bases are shared with TRBD2. The CDR3 runs to 14 residues. J gave up 5 bases and V 5 bases, and 8 bases lay outside the gene matches. Germline V gives CDR1 MNHNS, CDR2 SASEGT. CDR3 DNA sequence: TGTGCCAGCAGTCCCGGACTAGCTAACGACGAGCAGTACTTC. It codes for CASSPGLANDEQYF.

This clonotype was counted only a few times. The rearrangement links TRBV12-3 or TRBV12-4 to TRBJ2-2, with D possibly TRBD1 on 5 matching bases. Trimming pared 5 bases from V and 0 bases from J, leaving 13 bases between. This CDR3 comprises 16 residues. This CDR3 is CASSPRHRPNTGELFF. The CDR3 DNA sequence: TGTGCCAGCAGTCCGCGCCACAGGCCGAACACCGGGGAGCTGTTTTTT.

The chain links TRBV11-3 to TRBJ2-1, with TRBD2 matching 7 bases. The CDR3 totals 16 residues. Trimming removed 1 base from V and 6 bases from J; junction bases left unmatched: 9. Germline V gene data show CDR1 as SGHNT and CDR2 as YENEEA. The CDR3 DNA is TGTGCCAGCAGCTTAGTTTCGGTAGCGGGTGTCAATGAGCAGTTCTTC. Protein sequence: CASSLVSVAGVNEQFF.

This clonotype was seen a handful of times. The chain has TRBV5-1 and TRBJ2-7; 10 positions agree with TRBD1. This CDR3 is 16 amino acids long. CDR1 is SGHRS and CDR2 is YFSETQ in the germline V gene. The V and J ends lost 3 bases and 5 bases, in that order; junction bases with no gene match: 11. As DNA, the CDR3 is TGCGCCAGCAGCTCTGCTCCGGGACAGGGGTTCAACGAGCAGTACTTC. This sequence encodes CASSSAPGQGFNEQYF.